The T cell receptor beta chain described here comes from a study of shared clonotypes between healthy human individuals. Germline-derived CDR1 and CDR2 are SGHRS and YFSETQ. Trimming cost V 7 bases and J 1 base, with 14 bases left between them. CDR3 size: 14 residues. This clone has more than one count but fewer than ten. The antigen is undetermined. Sequenced by immunoSEQ multiplex PCR; TCRdb stores in-frame clones only, minus some. The sample holds about 990,000 clones, about four fifths seen once. Findings of the study overall: Researchers sampled only blood; tissue repertoires likely differ.

The origin of this receptor is a man between 18 and 29 years old in good health. Some clones in this sample may be carry-over from other donors' samples. Sequencing was done on a sample of memory CD4+ T cells from PBMCs. The subset is: CD45RA-negative fraction. This rearrangement joins TRBV5-1 to TRBJ2-5, with D tentatively TRBD1 or TRBD2 (5 bases each). As DNA, the CDR3 is TGCGCCAGCGGGACCCAGAACCCCCAAGAGACCCAGTACTTC. Protein sequence: CASGTQNPQETQYF.